This T cell receptor (beta chain) appears in the sequencing data of a study of T cells in localized non-small cell lung cancer. The V end lost 7 bases, the J end lost 6 bases, and 8 bases lay between the germline ends. Germline CDR1 MNHEY, CDR2 SVGAGI. The CDR3 extends over 11 amino acids. Assay: immunoSEQ multiplex PCR; the TCRdb copy retains only in-frame clones and omits some. The sample consists of more than 20,000 clones, 65% to 85% of them appearing once. Sample: PBMCs, taken before any cancer treatment. This sequence joins TRBV6-5 and TRBJ2-3; unclear D gene. The clonotype was recovered from a man between 40 and 70 years old with stage II lung adenocarcinoma. The CDR3 sequence: CASTSSDTQYF. The CDR3 coding sequence is TGTGCCAGCACCTCCTCGGATACGCAGTATTTT.